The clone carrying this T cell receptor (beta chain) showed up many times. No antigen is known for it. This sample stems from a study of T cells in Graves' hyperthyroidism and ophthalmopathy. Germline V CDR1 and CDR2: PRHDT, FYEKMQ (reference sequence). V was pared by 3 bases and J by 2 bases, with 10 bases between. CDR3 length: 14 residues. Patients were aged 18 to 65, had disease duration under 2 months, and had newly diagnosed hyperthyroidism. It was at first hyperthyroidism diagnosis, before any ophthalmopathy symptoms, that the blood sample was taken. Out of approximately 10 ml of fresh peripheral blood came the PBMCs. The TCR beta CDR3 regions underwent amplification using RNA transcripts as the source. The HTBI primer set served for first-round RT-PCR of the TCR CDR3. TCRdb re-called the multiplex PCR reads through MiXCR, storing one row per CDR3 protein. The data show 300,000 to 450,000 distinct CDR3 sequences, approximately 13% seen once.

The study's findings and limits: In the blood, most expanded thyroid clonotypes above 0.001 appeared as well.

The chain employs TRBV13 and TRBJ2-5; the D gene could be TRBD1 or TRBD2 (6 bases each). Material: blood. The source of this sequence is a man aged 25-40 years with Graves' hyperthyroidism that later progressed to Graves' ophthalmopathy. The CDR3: CASSFLGGQETQYF. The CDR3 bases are TGTGCCAGCAGCTTTTTAGGGGGGCAAGAGACCCAGTACTTC. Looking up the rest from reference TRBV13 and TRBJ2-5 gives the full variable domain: AAGVIQSPRHLIKEKRETATLKCYPIPRHDTVYWYQQGPGQDPQFLISFYEKMQSDKGSIPDRFSAQQFSDYHSELNMSSLELGDSALYFCASSFLGGQETQYFGPGTRLLVL.